What follows are 27 T cell receptor beta chains derived from one specimen sequenced in a study of early T cells in non-severe SARS-CoV-2 infection. Via MiXCR, TCRdb re-called the 5' RACE reads, giving one row per CDR3 protein. The table lists about 100,000 distinct CDR3 sequences, 13% of them singletons, with about 2.3% in the top ten. Sequenced sample: whole blood. The receptor source for this set is an adult who was a healthcare worker with PCR-confirmed SARS-CoV-2 infection or an uninfected control (not recorded which).

This clonotype was seen a few times. The chain carries TRBV28 and TRBJ2-5; D is unresolved. The germline V gene encodes CDR1 MDHEN and CDR2 SYDVKM. The germline V and J ends were trimmed by 5 bases and 2 bases, with 18 bases remaining between them. The CDR3 totals 16 residues. The CDR3: CASSLVAGYHQETQYF. The CDR3 bases are TGTGCCAGCAGTCTCGTTGCCGGGTATCATCAAGAGACCCAGTACTTC.

In its sample, this clonotype was seen a few times. The chain couples TRBV28 to TRBJ2-3; TRBD2 agrees at 9 bases. Trimming took 7 bases from V and 5 from J; bases not matched to a gene: 13. The CDR3 has 16 residues. Germline assignment: CDR1 MDHEN and CDR2 SYDVKM. CDR3 DNA: TGTGCCAGCACCCTCTCGTTAGCGGGGGCCATAGATACGCAGTATTTT. Its protein product is CASTLSLAGAIDTQYF.

The V and J genes are TRBV5-6 and TRBJ2-7; weak D call: TRBD2 (6 bases). V lost 6 bases and J lost 2, with 15 bases in between. CDR3 length: 14 amino acids. Per the germline V gene, CDR1 is SGHDT and CDR2 is YYEEEE. CDR3: CASMRRGPTYEQYF. In nucleotides, the CDR3 is TGTGCCAGCATGAGGAGGGGACCGACCTACGAGCAGTACTTC.

The chain recombines TRBV29-1 with TRBJ1-1; TRBD1 matches at 8 bases. The germline V gene has CDR1 SQVTM and CDR2 ANQGSEA. The CDR3 has 12 residues. V lost 7 bases to trimming and J lost 1 base; unmatched junction nucleotides: 2. CDR3 residues: CSAQGANTEAFF. The CDR3 bases are TGCAGCGCCCAGGGGGCGAACACTGAAGCTTTCTTT. The full variable domain, rest sourced from reference TRBV29-1 and TRBJ1-1, is SAVISQKPSRDICQRGTSLTIQCQVDSQVTMMFWYRQQPGQSLTLIATANQGSEATYESGFVIDKFPISRPNLTFSTLTVSNMSPEDSSIYLCSAQGANTEAFFGQGTRLTVV.

Comment on this clonotype: A much larger clone differs by one base, so this may be a read error. This chain uses TRBV10-3 with TRBJ2-3; the match to TRBD1 covers 9 bases. The V gene's germline CDR1 is ENHRY and CDR2 SYGVKD. The CDR3 spans 15 residues. The V and J ends lost 6 bases and 2 bases, in that order; junction bases with no gene match: 6. The chain's CDR3 is CAISSGQGITDTQYF. The CDR3 DNA reads TGTGCCATCAGCTCGGGACAGGGAATCACAGATACGCAGTATTTT.

The rearrangement joins TRBV28 to TRBJ2-3; D perhaps matches TRBD2 (7 bases). V shed 5 bases and J shed 2 bases, with 17 bases lying between them. Germline V gene data show CDR1 as MDHEN and CDR2 as SYDVKM. The CDR3 runs 16 residues. The CDR3: CASSPARGGYTDTQYF. CDR3 coding DNA: TGTGCCAGCAGTCCGGCGAGGGGGGGATACACAGATACGCAGTATTTT.

As regards this clonotype: A much larger clonotype is one base distant, so this may be a read error. The genes are TRBV28 and TRBJ2-6; the D is unclear. The CDR3 consists of 13 residues. CDR1 MDHEN and CDR2 SYDVKM come from the germline V gene. The CDR3 sequence is CVSSPFWANVLTF. The CDR3, as DNA: TGTGTCAGCAGTCCCTTCTGGGCCAACGTCCTGACTTTC.

The rearrangement joins TRBV5-1 to TRBJ2-3, with D possibly being TRBD1 or TRBD2 (5 bases each). Germline CDR1 SGHRS, CDR2 YFSETQ. This CDR3 is 15 amino acids long. V was trimmed by 4 bases and J by 2 bases, leaving 14 bases between them. DNA for the CDR3: TGCGCCAGCAGCCCGGGACGGGTTAACACAGATACGCAGTATTTT. As protein: CASSPGRVNTDTQYF.

This clonotype was seen at least ten times. The chain uses TRBV11-2 and TRBJ2-7; the D gene could be TRBD1 or TRBD2 (6 bases each). Germline V gene data show CDR1 as SGHAT and CDR2 as FQNNGV. V lost 5 bases and J 3 bases, leaving 20 bases between the germline ends. CDR3 length equals 16 residues. The CDR3 DNA reads TGTGCCAGCAGCCTTGGGGGGCGGGCAGAGCTCTACGAGCAGTACTTC. This translates into CASSLGGRAELYEQYF.

This clonotype was found many times. The chain is built from TRBV27 and TRBJ1-6; possibly TRBD1 for D (5 bases). This CDR3 comprises 14 residues. Looked up from germline, CDR1 is MNHEY and CDR2 is SMNVEV (reference sequence). V was pared by 2 bases and J by 10 bases, with 12 bases between. The CDR3 reads CASSLGGARSPLHF. The CDR3 nucleotides read TGTGCCAGCAGTTTAGGAGGGGCTAGGTCACCCCTCCACTTT.

This clonotype occurred many times. This chain connects TRBV11-2 to TRBJ2-3; 8 bases fit TRBD2. The CDR3 is made up of 14 amino acids. V shed 5 bases, J shed 3 bases, and the junction held 4 bases outside the gene matches. Looked up from germline, CDR1 is SGHAT and CDR2 is FQNNGV. The CDR3 DNA sequence: TGTGCCAGCAGCGTCGGACTAGCAACAGATACGCAGTATTTT. Protein sequence: CASSVGLATDTQYF.

This clonotype has only a few counts. V gene TRBV20-1 combines with J gene TRBJ1-1; D remains ambiguous. CDR1 DFQATT and CDR2 SNEGSKA come from the germline V gene (reference sequence). V lost 5 bases and J 11 bases, leaving 21 bases between the germline ends. The CDR3 covers 13 residues. The CDR3 here is CSAPGSTRDLAFF. The DNA of the CDR3 is TGCAGTGCTCCGGGGTCGACCCGCGATCTGGCTTTCTTT.

Many counts were recorded for this clonotype. The chain employs TRBV7-2 and TRBJ1-2, with 9 bases identical to TRBD1. V shed 0 bases and J 8 bases; nucleotides not matched to a gene: 7. Per the germline V gene, CDR1 is SGHTA and CDR2 is FQGNSA. CDR3 length: 15 residues. CDR3 sequence reads: CASSLAQQGAGGYTF. The DNA for the CDR3 is TGTGCCAGCAGCTTAGCTCAACAGGGGGCTGGGGGCTACACCTTC.

This clonotype came up many times. This chain links TRBV24-1 with TRBJ1-4; D gene unclear. Germline lookup yields CDR1 KGHDR and CDR2 SFDVKD. V was trimmed by 7 bases and J by 8 bases, leaving 10 bases between them. This CDR3 has 12 residues. DNA for the CDR3: TGTGCCACCAGCGACGAGCGGGAAAAACTGTTTTTT. It codes for CATSDEREKLFF.

This clonotype was seen ten or more times. This chain uses TRBV10-3 with TRBJ1-2; no definite D call. The germline V gene has CDR1 ENHRY and CDR2 SYGVKD. V lost 5 bases and J lost 6, with 16 bases in between. This CDR3 is 14 amino acids long. The chain's CDR3 is CAISRHGQRHGYTF. Here the CDR3 DNA reads TGTGCCATCAGTAGACACGGGCAGCGTCATGGCTACACCTTC.

This clonotype was counted at least ten times. At one end, the junction sequence differs from germline, possibly due to a read error. The J gene is TRBJ2-1, the V gene TRBV6-5; D may be TRBD1 (6 bases). Germline CDR1 MNHEY, CDR2 SVGAGI. This CDR3 comprises 12 residues. For the CDR3, the DNA is TGTGCCAGCAGTTACTCGGGACACCTATGGCAGTTC. Its protein product is CASSYSGHLWQF.

The chain links TRBV7-2 to TRBJ2-7, with D maybe TRBD1 (6 bases). CDR3 length equals 13 residues. The V end lost 5 bases, the J end lost 7 bases, and 15 bases lay between the germline ends. Germline CDR1 SGHTA, CDR2 FQGNSA. CDR3 amino acids: CASSALIQGEQYF. The CDR3, as DNA: TGTGCCAGCAGCGCCCTCATCCAGGGGGAGCAGTACTTC.

The chain recombines TRBV4-1 with TRBJ2-3, with 8 positions matching TRBD2. After removal of 5 bases from V and 0 bases from J, the junction contained 7 bases not matched to a gene. This CDR3 has 16 residues. Looked up from germline, CDR1 is MGHRA and CDR2 is YSYEKL. CDR3 region: CASSSAGGPSTDTQYF. CDR3 DNA sequence: TGCGCCAGCAGCTCGGCGGGGGGCCCTAGCACAGATACGCAGTATTTT.

The sample holds many counts of this clonotype. DNA for the CDR3: TGTGCCAGCAGCATCGCGCTCCGGGGGGCGGGCACAGATACGCAGTATTTT. It encodes CASSIALRGAGTDTQYF. The rearrangement joins TRBV5-4 to TRBJ2-3; possible D gene TRBD2, 7 bases. Per germline, CDR1 SGHNT and CDR2 YYREEE (reference sequence). CDR3 size: 17 residues. V was pared by 4 bases and J by 1 base, with 19 bases between.

The chain employs TRBV7-8 and TRBJ2-2; tentative D call: TRBD1 (6 bases). This CDR3 has 15 amino acids. Between the trimmed V and J ends, which lost 4 bases and 4 bases, there was a span of 13 bases. The germline gives CDR1 SGHVS, CDR2 FQNEAQ. CDR3 nucleotides: TGTGCCAGCAGCTCCCAGGGACAAGCCACCGGGGAGCTGTTTTTT. It yields the protein CASSSQGQATGELFF.

The chain uses TRBV28 and TRBJ2-7; TRBD1 agrees at 10 bases. The length of the CDR3 is 15 residues. V lost 4 bases and J lost 3; bases outside the gene matches: 6. Germline V gene lookup returns CDR1 MDHEN and CDR2 SYDVKM. Written as DNA, the CDR3 is TGTGCCAGCAGTTCCGCCGGGACAGGGGACTACGAGCAGTACTTC. Amino acids: CASSSAGTGDYEQYF.

This clonotype was seen ten or more times. The J gene is TRBJ2-2, the V gene TRBV11-2, with TRBD2 identical over 14 bases. V lost 8 bases and J lost 6; bases outside the gene matches: 29. This CDR3 comprises 23 residues. Germline CDR1 reads SGHAT; CDR2 reads FQNNGV. CDR3 bases: TGTGCCAGCGGGCAGCCCCAGATCCCGGGACTAGCGGGGGCCGGGCAGCTTGCCGGGGAGCTGTTTTTT. It encodes CASGQPQIPGLAGAGQLAGELFF.

The V and J genes are TRBV2 and TRBJ1-1, with D maybe TRBD1 (5 bases). V was pared by 2 bases and J by 3 bases, with 10 bases between. Germline CDR1 SNHLY, CDR2 FYNNEI. There are 14 residues in the CDR3. The CDR3 DNA follows: TGTGCCAGCAGTGAACAGGGCGGATACACTGAAGCTTTCTTT. This codes for CASSEQGGYTEAFF.

This clonotype showed up just a few times. The gene calls are TRBV20-1 and TRBJ2-7; the match to TRBD2 covers 13 bases. V dropped 6 bases and J dropped 0; count of bases not matched to a gene: 14. The CDR3 is 18 amino acids. Germline-derived CDR1 and CDR2 are DFQATT and SNEGSKA (reference sequence). The CDR3 nucleotides read TGCAGTGCCAGACCCAGGACTAGCGGGGGCCCCAGCTCCTACGAGCAGTACTTC. This gives the protein CSARPRTSGGPSSYEQYF.

This sequence joins TRBV28 and TRBJ2-3; D may be TRBD1 or TRBD2 (5 bases each). The CDR3 is 13 amino acids. The V gene's germline CDR1 is MDHEN and CDR2 SYDVKM. The ends were cut back, 11 bases at V and 0 bases at J, with 12 bases in the middle. CDR3 region: CAVWGRSTDTQYF. The CDR3 nucleotides read TGTGCCGTCTGGGGGAGAAGCACAGATACGCAGTATTTT.

CDR3: CASSPLPTGGYGYTF. CDR3 bases: TGTGCCAGCAGTCCACTCCCGACAGGGGGGTATGGCTACACCTTC. The chain has TRBV6-2 or TRBV6-3 and TRBJ1-2; 9 bases fit TRBD1. The CDR3 runs to 15 residues. Unmatched junction bases numbered 9, after V lost 5 bases and J lost 5 bases. Germline values: CDR1 MNHEY, CDR2 SVGEGT.

This clonotype was recorded at least ten times. This chain links TRBV28 with TRBJ1-1; D possibly corresponds to TRBD1 (6 bases). The CDR3 contains 18 residues. Germline CDR1 and CDR2: MDHEN and SYDVKM. V was shortened by 3 bases and J by 1 base, with 21 bases between the two germline ends. CDR3 nucleotide sequence: TGTGCCAGCAGTTTTAGCCTGGGGGTGACAGGCGGGAACACTGAAGCTTTCTTT. It is translated as CASSFSLGVTGGNTEAFF.